Listed below are T cell receptor beta chains from one sample, sequenced in a study of blood T cells in healthy people across ages. TCRdb used MiXCR to reprocess the 5' RACE reads, holding one entry per CDR3 protein. The table has approximately 2,000,000 distinct CDR3 sequences, roughly two fifths seen once. The sample consisted of blood. These receptors all come from a human donor in good health. CDR3s leave out the opening cysteine and the closing phenylalanine or tryptophan. The D gene is left open where the match is weak. Expanded clones are given a class, and other clones once, few, many or no size at all.

d_gene	v_gene	abundance	j_gene	CDR3aa
NA	TRBV12-3/TRBV12-4	few	TRBJ2-5	ASSRDGRLQETQY
NA	TRBV7-9	once	TRBJ1-2	ASSFTSGADYGYT
NA	TRBV5-8	NA	TRBJ1-1	ASSPGYPEAF
TRBD2	TRBV20-1	many	TRBJ2-5	SARDYERGYQETQY
NA	TRBV4-3	few	TRBJ1-3	ASSQAWGHISGNTIY
TRBD1	TRBV6-1	NA	TRBJ2-7	ASSEAGTGGYEQY
NA	TRBV6-6	few	TRBJ2-3	ASRLVGPQY
NA	TRBV20-1	NA	TRBJ2-3	SASVLQRQY
NA	TRBV15	few	TRBJ2-5	ATSRQQRWETQY
TRBD1	TRBV6-5	NA	TRBJ1-5	ASNDREDQPQH
TRBD1	TRBV2	NA	TRBJ1-4	AGKRDRDNEKLF
TRBD1	TRBV29-1	few	TRBJ1-6	SVAGQGNSPLH
TRBD2	TRBV12-3/TRBV12-4	NA	TRBJ2-3	ASSQGLPAPGDTQY
TRBD1	TRBV7-9	few	TRBJ2-1	ASSLERTGNYNEQF
NA	TRBV20-1	NA	NA	SVIFSGSDEQY
NA	TRBV5-1	few	TRBJ1-1	ASRGGDGTEAF
TRBD2	TRBV4-1	NA	TRBJ2-1	ASSPLPRTSGGNEQF
TRBD2	TRBV7-2	few	TRBJ2-1	ASSLASPRGGAGNEQF
NA	TRBV29-1	NA	NA	SVEGGGLHPYEQY
NA	TRBV7-2	few	TRBJ2-3	ASSLELLAYSDTQY
NA	TRBV20-1	NA	TRBJ1-4	SARDGSIGEKLF
TRBD1	TRBV20-1	NA	TRBJ1-1	SARDGTAGLTF
TRBD2	TRBV28	NA	TRBJ2-7	ASQTLAVVSYEQY
NA	TRBV4-3	NA	TRBJ2-7	ASSQGWQGSSYEQY
NA	TRBV20-1	few	TRBJ1-2	SAREVSYGYT
TRBD1	TRBV5-6	NA	TRBJ2-4	ASSLGQGADIQY
TRBD1	TRBV28	few	TRBJ2-7	ASTGTGSFREQY
TRBD2	TRBV7-2	NA	TRBJ2-1	ASSRTRDYIYNEQF
TRBD1	TRBV12-3/TRBV12-4	NA	TRBJ2-4	ASTTVRDRKSIQY
TRBD1	TRBV7-2	few	TRBJ1-2	ASGYTGGLGYT
NA	TRBV4-1	NA	TRBJ1-2	ASSQAWSRYGYT
TRBD2	TRBV7-2	few	TRBJ2-5	ASSLRPMAGGRETQY
NA	TRBV6-6	NA	TRBJ2-1	ASSYGAPSRGEQF
TRBD2	TRBV12-3/TRBV12-4	few	TRBJ2-5	ASSDGLEETQY
NA	TRBV4-1	NA	TRBJ1-2	ASSLQTGPYGYT
NA	TRBV20-1	many	TRBJ2-7	SAPTPTGTSSYEQY
TRBD1	TRBV5-6	NA	TRBJ1-1	ASSPNRGSMNTEAF
TRBD2	TRBV7-8	NA	TRBJ2-5	ASSGLAGDSTRETQY
TRBD2	TRBV7-3	few	TRBJ2-5	ASSLASGGYQETQY
TRBD2	TRBV27	NA	TRBJ2-2	ASRPSGGAVTGELF
NA	TRBV3-1	few	TRBJ2-5	ASSQDAGRETQY
TRBD1	TRBV12-3/TRBV12-4	NA	TRBJ1-5	ASSLWTGAGNNQPQH
NA	TRBV6-5	NA	TRBJ1-5	ASSYDGKNQPQH
NA	TRBV12-3/TRBV12-4	NA	TRBJ2-2	ASSFLEAGELF
TRBD1	TRBV10-3	NA	TRBJ1-2	AISEIGTGSGYT
NA	TRBV7-8	NA	TRBJ2-5	ASSATPGAQETQY
NA	TRBV13	NA	TRBJ2-1	ASSLGAMSDWRNRANEQF
TRBD1	TRBV20-1	NA	TRBJ1-1	SAGLGTGEAF
NA	TRBV7-2	NA	TRBJ2-3	ASTFGTRTDTQY
TRBD1	TRBV29-1	NA	TRBJ2-4	SVERGTGGSYIQY
TRBD1	TRBV5-1	few	TRBJ2-3	ASSFGQGAIDTQY
TRBD2	TRBV27	NA	TRBJ2-7	ASSLRTSGGFEQY
NA	TRBV7-2	few	TRBJ2-3	ASSLDRFTTDTQY